The TCR beta chain under discussion was sequenced for a study of OX40 agonist ivuxolimab in advanced cancers. Study overall: Patients received intravenous ivuxolimab every 2 weeks at 0.01 to 10 mg/kg. Overall study results and limits: Low normalized clonal expansion also occurred in some nonresponding patients. Individuals who were partial responders at 0.1-3.0 mg/kg had clonal expansion that ranked among the lowest.

CDR1 KGHSH and CDR2 LQKENI come from the germline V gene. V was clipped by 5 bases and J by 5 bases, with 13 bases between them. The length of the CDR3 is 14 residues. Clones were read by immunoSEQ multiplex PCR, and TCRdb kept only the in-frame ones, dropping some. The sample has about 59,000 clones; over 70% are singletons. Details on this clone: Antigen specificity is unknown.

This TCR was sampled from an adult with an advanced solid tumor such as melanoma, head and neck, liver or kidney cancer. The V and J genes are TRBV18 and TRBJ2-1; D uncertain. The starting material was CD4+ or CD8+ T cells sorted from blood, obtained in a trial of the OX40 agonist ivuxolimab. DNA for the CDR3: TGTGCCAGCTCATCGGACCGGGCCAACAATGAGCAGTTCTTC. Translating it yields CASSSDRANNEQFF.